The sequence of this T cell receptor (beta chain) was determined in a study of T-cell reconstitution after alpha-beta-depleted transplantation in children. This sample's TCRbeta library carried unique molecular identifier barcodes. TCRdb reprocessed the PCR reads via MiXCR and lists one record per CDR3 protein. The sample contains over 300,000 distinct CDR3 sequences, 10% to 13% of which appear only once. Trimming pared 6 bases from V and 4 bases from J, leaving 22 bases between. The V gene's germline CDR1 is DFQATT and CDR2 SNEGSKA (reference sequence). The CDR3 runs to 15 residues. This material consisted of PBMCs from the stem cell graft donor, taken from the stem cell graft. This chain uses TRBV20-1 with TRBJ2-7; a weak D match, TRBD2 (6 bases). The source is a human donor who donated a stem cell graft to a child with acute lymphoblastic leukemia. Here the CDR3 DNA reads TGCAGTGCCCCCTTTGTGGGGGGTTCAGTGTACGAGCAGTACTTC. Translation: CSAPFVGGSVYEQYF.